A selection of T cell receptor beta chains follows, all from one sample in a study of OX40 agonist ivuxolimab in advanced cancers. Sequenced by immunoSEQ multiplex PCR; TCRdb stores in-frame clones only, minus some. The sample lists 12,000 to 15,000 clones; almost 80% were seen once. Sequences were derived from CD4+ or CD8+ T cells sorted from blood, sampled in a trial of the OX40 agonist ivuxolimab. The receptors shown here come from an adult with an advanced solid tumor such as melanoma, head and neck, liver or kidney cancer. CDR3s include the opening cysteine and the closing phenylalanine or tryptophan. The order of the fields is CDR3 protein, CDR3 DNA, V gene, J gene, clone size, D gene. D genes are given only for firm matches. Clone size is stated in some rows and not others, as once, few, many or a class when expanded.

CDR3 protein: CASRGVHWETQYF; CDR3 DNA: TGTGCCAGCAGGGGAGTCCACTGGGAGACCCAGTACTTC; V gene: TRBV28; J gene: TRBJ2-5; clone size: .; D gene: .
CDR3 protein: CASSRLVPYEQYF; CDR3 DNA: TGTGCCAGCAGCCGATTAGTTCCCTACGAGCAGTACTTC; V gene: TRBV5-6; J gene: TRBJ2-7; clone size: once; D gene: .
CDR3 protein: CASSPAPTNTEAFF; CDR3 DNA: TGTGCCAGCAGTCCGGCTCCTACGAACACTGAAGCTTTCTTT; V gene: TRBV27; J gene: TRBJ1-1; clone size: once; D gene: .
CDR3 protein: CASNPGSPYEQYF; CDR3 DNA: TGCGCCAGCAACCCTGGTTCCCCCTACGAGCAGTACTTC; V gene: TRBV10-2; J gene: TRBJ2-7; clone size: .; D gene: .
CDR3 protein: CASRLSDVSHYGYTF; CDR3 DNA: TGTGCCAGTAGACTATCGGACGTCTCGCACTATGGCTACACCTTC; V gene: TRBV19; J gene: TRBJ1-2; clone size: .; D gene: .
CDR3 protein: CASSPRPGHNEQFF; CDR3 DNA: TGTGCCAGCAGCCCGCGGCCGGGACACAATGAGCAGTTCTTC; V gene: TRBV28; J gene: TRBJ2-1; clone size: .; D gene: .
CDR3 protein: CASSQDSSGADTQYF; CDR3 DNA: TGTGCCAGCAGCCAAGATTCGTCTGGGGCAGATACGCAGTATTTT; V gene: TRBV14; J gene: TRBJ2-3; clone size: .; D gene: .
CDR3 protein: CASSILDSHNEQFF; CDR3 DNA: TGTGCCAGTAGTATTCTGGACAGCCACAATGAGCAGTTCTTC; V gene: TRBV19; J gene: TRBJ2-1; clone size: .; D gene: .
CDR3 protein: CASSLEGAGGRLSYEQYF; CDR3 DNA: TGTGCCAGCAGCTTAGAAGGAGCGGGAGGACGTTTATCCTACGAGCAGTACTTC; V gene: TRBV7-2; J gene: TRBJ2-7; clone size: .; D gene: TRBD2
CDR3 protein: CAWTQGDTGELFF; CDR3 DNA: TGTGCCTGGACCCAGGGAGACACCGGGGAGCTGTTTTTT; V gene: TRBV30; J gene: TRBJ2-2; clone size: few; D gene: .
CDR3 protein: CASTLEGIYGYTF; CDR3 DNA: TGTGCCAGCACCCTTGAAGGGATTTATGGCTACACCTTC; V gene: TRBV2; J gene: TRBJ1-2; clone size: .; D gene: .
CDR3 protein: CASTPGGGVLTF; CDR3 DNA: TGTGCCAGCACCCCTGGGGGGGGCGTCCTGACTTTC; V gene: TRBV7-9; J gene: TRBJ2-6; clone size: .; D gene: TRBD2
CDR3 protein: CASSFGTGFSGEQYF; CDR3 DNA: TGTGCCAGCAGCTTCGGGACAGGGTTTTCCGGGGAGCAGTACTTC; V gene: TRBV7-9; J gene: TRBJ2-7; clone size: once; D gene: TRBD1
CDR3 protein: CASSSLGGVHEQYF; CDR3 DNA: TGTGCCAGCTCGAGTTTGGGGGGGGTCCACGAGCAGTACTTC; V gene: TRBV28; J gene: TRBJ2-7; clone size: .; D gene: TRBD2
CDR3 protein: CSVVYGQETQYF; CDR3 DNA: TGCAGCGTTGTCTACGGACAAGAGACCCAGTACTTC; V gene: TRBV29-1; J gene: TRBJ2-5; clone size: .; D gene: .
CDR3 protein: CASSLAIRAEAFF; CDR3 DNA: TGTGCCAGCAGCTTGGCCATAAGGGCTGAAGCTTTCTTT; V gene: TRBV5-5; J gene: TRBJ1-1; clone size: once; D gene: .
CDR3 protein: CASSDSDRDNEQFF; CDR3 DNA: TGTGCCAGCAGCGATTCGGACAGGGACAATGAGCAGTTCTTC; V gene: TRBV9; J gene: TRBJ2-1; clone size: .; D gene: TRBD1
CDR3 protein: CASSLLGLAGGGEQFF; CDR3 DNA: TGTGCCAGCAGCCTCCTGGGGCTAGCGGGAGGAGGAGAGCAGTTCTTC; V gene: TRBV7-3; J gene: TRBJ2-1; clone size: few; D gene: TRBD2
CDR3 protein: CASSFGTNNEQFF; CDR3 DNA: TGTGCCAGCAGCTTCGGGACGAACAATGAGCAGTTCTTC; V gene: TRBV7-9; J gene: TRBJ2-1; clone size: .; D gene: .
CDR3 protein: CAAGANVLTF; CDR3 DNA: TGTGCCGCTGGGGCCAACGTCCTGACTTTC; V gene: TRBV27; J gene: TRBJ2-6; clone size: .; D gene: .
CDR3 protein: CASSEAWAGGYTF; CDR3 DNA: TGTGCCAGCAGTGAAGCGTGGGCAGGTGGCTACACCTTC; V gene: TRBV6-5; J gene: TRBJ1-2; clone size: .; D gene: .
CDR3 protein: CASSQVPGSNQPQHF; CDR3 DNA: TGCGCCAGCAGCCAAGTTCCCGGTAGCAATCAGCCCCAGCATTTT; V gene: TRBV4-1; J gene: TRBJ1-5; clone size: once; D gene: .
CDR3 protein: CASSLGLAGGPNTGELFF; CDR3 DNA: TGTGCCAGCAGCTTGGGACTAGCGGGAGGACCGAACACCGGGGAGCTGTTTTTT; V gene: TRBV5-5; J gene: TRBJ2-2; clone size: once; D gene: TRBD2
CDR3 protein: CASSFLGPADTQYF; CDR3 DNA: TGTGCCAGCAGTTTTTTGGGTCCCGCAGATACGCAGTATTTT; V gene: TRBV28; J gene: TRBJ2-3; clone size: .; D gene: .
CDR3 protein: CASSRGQGELYTGELFF; CDR3 DNA: TGTGCCAGCAGCAGGGGACAGGGGGAGTTGTACACCGGGGAGCTGTTTTTT; V gene: TRBV7-9; J gene: TRBJ2-2; clone size: .; D gene: TRBD1
CDR3 protein: CASSLGQGNEQFF; CDR3 DNA: TGCGCCAGCAGCCTGGGACAGGGCAATGAGCAGTTCTTC; V gene: TRBV4-1; J gene: TRBJ2-1; clone size: .; D gene: TRBD1
CDR3 protein: CASSYRQGGPLNTEAFF; CDR3 DNA: TGTGCCAGCAGCTACCGACAGGGAGGTCCTTTGAACACTGAAGCTTTCTTT; V gene: TRBV7-8; J gene: TRBJ1-1; clone size: .; D gene: TRBD1
CDR3 protein: CAWSPTGNSNQPQHF; CDR3 DNA: TGTGCCTGGAGTCCGACAGGGAATAGCAATCAGCCCCAGCATTTT; V gene: TRBV30; J gene: TRBJ1-5; clone size: .; D gene: TRBD1
CDR3 protein: CASSIVGNTGELFF; CDR3 DNA: TGTGCCAGTAGTATAGTAGGGAACACCGGGGAGCTGTTTTTT; V gene: TRBV19; J gene: TRBJ2-2; clone size: .; D gene: .
CDR3 protein: CASSEGTSGSYEQYF; CDR3 DNA: TGTGCCAGCAGTGAAGGGACTAGCGGCTCCTACGAGCAGTACTTC; V gene: TRBV6-1; J gene: TRBJ2-7; clone size: many; D gene: TRBD2
CDR3 protein: CASSPHPGRDRRKNIQYF; CDR3 DNA: TGTGCCAGCAGCCCACACCCCGGCCGGGACAGACGAAAAAACATTCAGTACTTC; V gene: TRBV7-6; J gene: TRBJ2-4; clone size: .; D gene: TRBD1
CDR3 protein: CASSLYGSQETQYF; CDR3 DNA: TGTGCCAGCAGTTTATACGGGTCCCAAGAGACCCAGTACTTC; V gene: TRBV28; J gene: TRBJ2-5; clone size: once; D gene: .
CDR3 protein: CASRLAGGVGELFF; CDR3 DNA: TGTGCCAGCAGACTAGCGGGAGGGGTGGGGGAGCTGTTTTTT; V gene: TRBV5-4; J gene: TRBJ2-2; clone size: .; D gene: TRBD2
CDR3 protein: CASSQDEAGGDYGYTF; CDR3 DNA: TGTGCCAGCAGCCAAGATGAGGCAGGTGGCGACTATGGCTACACCTTC; V gene: TRBV4-2; J gene: TRBJ1-2; clone size: .; D gene: .
CDR3 protein: CASSYRDGYGYTF; CDR3 DNA: TGTGCCAGCAGCTACCGGGACGGCTATGGCTACACCTTC; V gene: TRBV7-9; J gene: TRBJ1-2; clone size: .; D gene: .
CDR3 protein: CASTLTGGRFNEQFF; CDR3 DNA: TGCGCCAGCACCTTAACCGGGGGGCGCTTTAATGAGCAGTTCTTC; V gene: TRBV4-1; J gene: TRBJ2-1; clone size: .; D gene: .
CDR3 protein: CASSWRTSGRGNEQFF; CDR3 DNA: TGTGCCAGCAGCTGGCGGACTAGCGGGAGAGGGAATGAGCAGTTCTTC; V gene: TRBV7-6; J gene: TRBJ2-1; clone size: once; D gene: TRBD2
CDR3 protein: CAWSVWDNSNTEAFF; CDR3 DNA: TGTGCCTGGAGTGTTTGGGACAACTCGAACACTGAAGCTTTCTTT; V gene: TRBV30; J gene: TRBJ1-1; clone size: .; D gene: .
CDR3 protein: CAWSVSAYEQYF; CDR3 DNA: TGTGCCTGGAGTGTCTCCGCCTACGAGCAGTACTTC; V gene: TRBV30; J gene: TRBJ2-7; clone size: once; D gene: .
CDR3 protein: CSVVDTGELFF; CDR3 DNA: TGCAGCGTTGTGGACACCGGGGAGCTGTTTTTT; V gene: TRBV29-1; J gene: TRBJ2-2; clone size: .; D gene: .
CDR3 protein: CASSTNLHLGPQHF; CDR3 DNA: TGTGCCAGTAGTACCAACCTCCACCTAGGCCCCCAGCATTTT; V gene: TRBV19; J gene: TRBJ1-5; clone size: .; D gene: .
CDR3 protein: CASSELRPNTEAFF; CDR3 DNA: TGTGCCAGCAGTGAATTACGGCCGAACACTGAAGCTTTCTTT; V gene: TRBV25-1; J gene: TRBJ1-1; clone size: .; D gene: .
CDR3 protein: CASSRYLNQPQHF; CDR3 DNA: TGCGCCAGCAGCCGATATCTTAATCAGCCCCAGCATTTT; V gene: TRBV4-1; J gene: TRBJ1-5; clone size: .; D gene: .
CDR3 protein: CASSQDSSGANVLTF; CDR3 DNA: TGTGCCAGCAGCCAAGACAGCTCTGGGGCCAACGTCCTGACTTTC; V gene: TRBV4-2; J gene: TRBJ2-6; clone size: large; D gene: .
CDR3 protein: CASSSFDYPSWNEQFF; CDR3 DNA: TGTGCCAGCAGTTCCTTCGACTACCCCAGTTGGAATGAGCAGTTCTTC; V gene: TRBV6-6; J gene: TRBJ2-1; clone size: few; D gene: .
CDR3 protein: CASSLIRNTGELFF; CDR3 DNA: TGTGCCAGCAGCTTAATCCGTAACACCGGGGAGCTGTTTTTT; V gene: TRBV7-9; J gene: TRBJ2-2; clone size: .; D gene: .
CDR3 protein: CASSPGGGGTEQYF; CDR3 DNA: TGTGCCAGCAGCCCGGGGGGCGGGGGGACCGAGCAGTACTTC; V gene: TRBV7-2; J gene: TRBJ2-7; clone size: .; D gene: TRBD2
CDR3 protein: CASSLGTAYEQYF; CDR3 DNA: TGTGCCAGCAGTTTAGGGACAGCCTACGAGCAGTACTTC; V gene: TRBV28; J gene: TRBJ2-7; clone size: .; D gene: TRBD1
CDR3 protein: CASSDGTGGYGYTF; CDR3 DNA: TGTGCCAGCAGTGACGGGACAGGGGGCTATGGCTACACCTTC; V gene: TRBV6-4; J gene: TRBJ1-2; clone size: once; D gene: TRBD1
CDR3 protein: CASSPPGQGGSPLHF; CDR3 DNA: TGTGCCAGCAGCCCCCCGGGACAGGGAGGATCACCCCTCCACTTT; V gene: TRBV4-2; J gene: TRBJ1-6; clone size: .; D gene: TRBD1
CDR3 protein: CASSRSYRASETQYF; CDR3 DNA: TGTGCCAGCAGTCGATCGTACAGGGCATCTGAGACCCAGTACTTC; V gene: TRBV27; J gene: TRBJ2-5; clone size: few; D gene: .
CDR3 protein: CASSPIGGYEQYF; CDR3 DNA: TGTGCCAGCAGCCCTATAGGCGGCTACGAGCAGTACTTC; V gene: TRBV6-5; J gene: TRBJ2-7; clone size: .; D gene: .